A single sample gave rise to the 2 T cell receptor beta chains below, sequenced in a study of blood T cell repertoires in COVID-19. Using immunoSEQ multiplex PCR, the repertoire was profiled, and TCRdb retains in-frame clones only, with some absent. The sample holds 75,000 to 100,000 clones; more than 75% are singletons and the top ten take approximately 20%. The sample consisted of peripheral blood. The receptors were gathered from a human donor in a cohort sampled during active COVID-19.

The chain recombines TRBV5-6 with TRBJ1-4, with D possibly matching TRBD1 (6 bases). The CDR3 contains 15 residues. From germline, CDR1 is SGHDT and CDR2 YYEEEE. The ends were cut back, 6 bases at V and 8 bases at J, with 20 bases in the middle. The CDR3 is CASTTKQGMGEKLFF. As DNA, the CDR3 is TGTGCCAGCACCACGAAACAGGGAATGGGCGAAAAACTGTTTTTT.

The chain links TRBV29-1 to TRBJ1-2, with a possible D match to TRBD1 (5 bases). Germline V CDR1 and CDR2: SQVTM, ANQGSEA. With 7 bases removed from V and 6 bases from J, the gap between germline ends came to 30 bases. This CDR3 comprises 17 residues. The CDR3 protein is CSAGGVQPPTFLNGYTF. CDR3 in DNA: TGCAGCGCCGGAGGGGTCCAGCCACCCACCTTCCTTAATGGCTACACCTTC. Variable domain in full (rest from reference TRBV29-1 and TRBJ1-2): SAVISQKPSRDICQRGTSLTIQCQVDSQVTMMFWYRQQPGQSLTLIATANQGSEATYESGFVIDKFPISRPNLTFSTLTVSNMSPEDSSIYLCSAGGVQPPTFLNGYTFGSGTRLTVV.